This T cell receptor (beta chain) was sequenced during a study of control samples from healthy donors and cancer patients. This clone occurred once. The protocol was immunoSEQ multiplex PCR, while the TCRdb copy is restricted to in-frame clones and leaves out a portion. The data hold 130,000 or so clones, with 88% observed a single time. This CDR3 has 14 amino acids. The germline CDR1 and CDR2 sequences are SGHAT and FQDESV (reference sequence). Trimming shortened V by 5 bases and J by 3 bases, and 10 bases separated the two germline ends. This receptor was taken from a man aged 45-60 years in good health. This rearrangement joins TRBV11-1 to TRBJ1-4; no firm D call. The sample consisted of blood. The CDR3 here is CASSPDGANEKLFF. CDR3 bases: TGTGCCAGCAGCCCTGACGGAGCTAATGAAAAACTGTTTTTT.